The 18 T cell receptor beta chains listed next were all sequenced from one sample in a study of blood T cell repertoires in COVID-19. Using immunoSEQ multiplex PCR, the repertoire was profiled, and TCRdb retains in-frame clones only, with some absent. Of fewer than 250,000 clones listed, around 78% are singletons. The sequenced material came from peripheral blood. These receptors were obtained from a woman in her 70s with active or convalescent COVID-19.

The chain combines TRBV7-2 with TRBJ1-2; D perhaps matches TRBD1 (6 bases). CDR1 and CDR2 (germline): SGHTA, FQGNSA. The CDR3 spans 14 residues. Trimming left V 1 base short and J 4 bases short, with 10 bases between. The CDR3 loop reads CASSLGGQLYGYTF. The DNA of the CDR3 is TGTGCCAGCAGCTTAGGGGGGCAGCTCTATGGCTACACCTTC.

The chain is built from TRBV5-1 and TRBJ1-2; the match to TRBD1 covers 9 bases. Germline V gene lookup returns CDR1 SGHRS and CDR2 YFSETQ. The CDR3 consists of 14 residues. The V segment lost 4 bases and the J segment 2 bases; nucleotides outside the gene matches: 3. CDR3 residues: CASSRDRGNYGYTF. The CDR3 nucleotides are TGCGCCAGCAGCCGTGACAGGGGGAACTATGGCTACACCTTC.

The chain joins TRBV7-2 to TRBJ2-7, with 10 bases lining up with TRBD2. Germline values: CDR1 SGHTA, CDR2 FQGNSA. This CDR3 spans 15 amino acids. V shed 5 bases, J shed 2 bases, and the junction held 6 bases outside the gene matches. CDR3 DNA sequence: TGTGCCAGCAGCCTACTAGCGGGGTATACCTACGAGCAGTACTTC. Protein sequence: CASSLLAGYTYEQYF.

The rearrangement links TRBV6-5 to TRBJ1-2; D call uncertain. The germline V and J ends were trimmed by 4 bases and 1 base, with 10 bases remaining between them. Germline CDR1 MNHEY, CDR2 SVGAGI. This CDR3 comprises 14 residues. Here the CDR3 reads CASSSSGDNYGYTF. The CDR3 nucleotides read TGTGCCAGCAGTTCTAGTGGAGATAACTATGGCTACACCTTC.

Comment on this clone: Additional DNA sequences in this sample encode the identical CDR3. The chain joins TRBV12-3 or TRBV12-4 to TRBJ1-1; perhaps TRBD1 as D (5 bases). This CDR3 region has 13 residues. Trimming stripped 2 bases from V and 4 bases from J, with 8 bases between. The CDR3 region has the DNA TGTGCCAGCAGTTTACAGGGCGGCACTGAAGCTTTCTTT. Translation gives CASSLQGGTEAFF.

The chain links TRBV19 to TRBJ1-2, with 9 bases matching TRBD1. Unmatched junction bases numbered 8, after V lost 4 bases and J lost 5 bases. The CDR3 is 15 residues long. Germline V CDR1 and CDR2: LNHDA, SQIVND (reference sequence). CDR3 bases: TGTGCCAGTAGTAGGGGGACAGGGTATGAGTATGGCTACACCTTC. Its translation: CASSRGTGYEYGYTF.

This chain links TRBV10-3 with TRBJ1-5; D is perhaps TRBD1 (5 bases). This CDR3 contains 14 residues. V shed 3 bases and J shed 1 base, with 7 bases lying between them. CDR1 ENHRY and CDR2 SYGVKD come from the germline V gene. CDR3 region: CAISDRVSNQPQHF. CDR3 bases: TGTGCCATCAGTGACAGGGTGAGCAATCAGCCCCAGCATTTT.

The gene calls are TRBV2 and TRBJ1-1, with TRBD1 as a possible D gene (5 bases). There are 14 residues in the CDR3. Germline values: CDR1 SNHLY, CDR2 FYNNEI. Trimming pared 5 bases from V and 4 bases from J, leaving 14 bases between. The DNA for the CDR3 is TGTGCCAGCAGTTTCCAGGGAATGGGCACTGAAGCTTTCTTT. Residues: CASSFQGMGTEAFF.

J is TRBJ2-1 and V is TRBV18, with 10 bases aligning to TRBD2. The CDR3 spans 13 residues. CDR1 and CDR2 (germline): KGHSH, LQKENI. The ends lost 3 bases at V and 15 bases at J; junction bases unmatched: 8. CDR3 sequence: CASSPPGLAAPFF. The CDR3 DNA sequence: TGTGCCAGCTCACCCCCTGGACTAGCGGCGCCGTTCTTC.

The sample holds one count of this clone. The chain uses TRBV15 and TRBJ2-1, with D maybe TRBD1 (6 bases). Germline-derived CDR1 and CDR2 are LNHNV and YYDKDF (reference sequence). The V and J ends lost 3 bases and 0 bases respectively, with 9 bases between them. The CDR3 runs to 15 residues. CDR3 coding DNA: TGTGCCACCAGCAGCCAGGGGAACTCCTACAATGAGCAGTTCTTC. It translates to CATSSQGNSYNEQFF.

The CDR3 nucleotides are TGCAGCGTTGAGAGGGGGGACGGGACAGGGACCCACGAGCAGTACTTC. Translation gives CSVERGDGTGTHEQYF. The chain uses TRBV29-1 and TRBJ2-7; 9 nucleotides agree with TRBD1. The CDR3 loop spans 16 amino acids. Unmatched junction bases numbered 14, after V lost 3 bases and J lost 5 bases. CDR1 is SQVTM and CDR2 is ANQGSEA in the germline V gene.

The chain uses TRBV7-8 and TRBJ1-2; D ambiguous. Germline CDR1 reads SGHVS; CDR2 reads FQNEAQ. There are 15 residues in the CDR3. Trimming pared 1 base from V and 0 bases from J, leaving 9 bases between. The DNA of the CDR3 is TGTGCCAGCAGCTTAGGTCCGGGAGCTAACTATGGCTACACCTTC. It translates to CASSLGPGANYGYTF.

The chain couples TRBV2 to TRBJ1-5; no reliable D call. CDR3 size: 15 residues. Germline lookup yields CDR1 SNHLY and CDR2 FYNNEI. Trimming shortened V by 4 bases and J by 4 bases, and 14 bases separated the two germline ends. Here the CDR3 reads CASSGEGRLNQPQHF. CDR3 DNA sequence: TGTGCCAGCAGTGGGGAGGGTAGATTAAATCAGCCCCAGCATTTT.

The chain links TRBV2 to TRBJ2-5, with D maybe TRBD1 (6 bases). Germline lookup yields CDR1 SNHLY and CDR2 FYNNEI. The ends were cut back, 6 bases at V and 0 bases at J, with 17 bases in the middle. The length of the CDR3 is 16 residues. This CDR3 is CASRGASPPYQETQYF. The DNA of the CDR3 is TGTGCCAGCAGGGGGGCCTCACCCCCGTACCAAGAGACCCAGTACTTC.

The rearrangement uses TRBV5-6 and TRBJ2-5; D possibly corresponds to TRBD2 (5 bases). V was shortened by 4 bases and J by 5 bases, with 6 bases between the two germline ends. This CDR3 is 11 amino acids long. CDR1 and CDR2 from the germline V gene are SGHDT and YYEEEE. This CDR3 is CASSRGETQYF. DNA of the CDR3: TGTGCCAGCAGCCGGGGTGAGACCCAGTACTTC.

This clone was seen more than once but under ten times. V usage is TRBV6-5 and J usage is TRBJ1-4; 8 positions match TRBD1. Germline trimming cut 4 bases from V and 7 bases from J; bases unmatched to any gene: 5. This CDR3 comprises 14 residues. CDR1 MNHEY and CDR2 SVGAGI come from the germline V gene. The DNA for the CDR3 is TGTGCCAGCAGTTCTGGACAGGGATCTGAAAAACTGTTTTTT. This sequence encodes CASSSGQGSEKLFF.

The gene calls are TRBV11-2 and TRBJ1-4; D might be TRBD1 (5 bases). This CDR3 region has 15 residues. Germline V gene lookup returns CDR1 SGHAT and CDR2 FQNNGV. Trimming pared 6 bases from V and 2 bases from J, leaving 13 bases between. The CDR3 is CASRFSGSTNEKLFF. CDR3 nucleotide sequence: TGTGCCAGCAGGTTTTCAGGGTCTACTAATGAAAAACTGTTTTTT. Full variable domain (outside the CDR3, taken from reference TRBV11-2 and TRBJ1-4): EAGVAQSPRYKIIEKRQSVAFWCNPISGHATLYWYQQILGQGPKLLIQFQNNGVVDDSQLPKDRFSAERLKGVDSTLKIQPAKLEDSAVYLCASRFSGSTNEKLFFGSGTQLSVL.

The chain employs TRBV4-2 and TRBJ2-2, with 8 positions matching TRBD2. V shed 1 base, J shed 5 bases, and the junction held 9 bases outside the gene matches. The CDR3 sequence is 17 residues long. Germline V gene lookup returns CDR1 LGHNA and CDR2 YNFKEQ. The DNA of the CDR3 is TGTGCCAGCAGCCAAGGACCCGGGACTAGGGGGACCGGGGAGCTGTTTTTT. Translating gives CASSQGPGTRGTGELFF.